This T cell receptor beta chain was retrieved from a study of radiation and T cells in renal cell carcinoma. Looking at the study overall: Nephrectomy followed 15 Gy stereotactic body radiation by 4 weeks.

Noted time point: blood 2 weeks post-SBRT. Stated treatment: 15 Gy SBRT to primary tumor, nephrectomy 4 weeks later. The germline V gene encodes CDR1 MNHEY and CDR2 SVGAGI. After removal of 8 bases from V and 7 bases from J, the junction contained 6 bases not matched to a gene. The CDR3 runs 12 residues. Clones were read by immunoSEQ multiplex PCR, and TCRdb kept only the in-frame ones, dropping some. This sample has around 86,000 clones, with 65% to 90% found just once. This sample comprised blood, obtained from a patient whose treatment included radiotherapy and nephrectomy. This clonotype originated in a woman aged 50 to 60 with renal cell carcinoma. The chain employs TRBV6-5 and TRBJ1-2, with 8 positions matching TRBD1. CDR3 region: CASGQGASGYTF. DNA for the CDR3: TGTGCCAGCGGTCAGGGGGCGAGTGGCTACACCTTC.